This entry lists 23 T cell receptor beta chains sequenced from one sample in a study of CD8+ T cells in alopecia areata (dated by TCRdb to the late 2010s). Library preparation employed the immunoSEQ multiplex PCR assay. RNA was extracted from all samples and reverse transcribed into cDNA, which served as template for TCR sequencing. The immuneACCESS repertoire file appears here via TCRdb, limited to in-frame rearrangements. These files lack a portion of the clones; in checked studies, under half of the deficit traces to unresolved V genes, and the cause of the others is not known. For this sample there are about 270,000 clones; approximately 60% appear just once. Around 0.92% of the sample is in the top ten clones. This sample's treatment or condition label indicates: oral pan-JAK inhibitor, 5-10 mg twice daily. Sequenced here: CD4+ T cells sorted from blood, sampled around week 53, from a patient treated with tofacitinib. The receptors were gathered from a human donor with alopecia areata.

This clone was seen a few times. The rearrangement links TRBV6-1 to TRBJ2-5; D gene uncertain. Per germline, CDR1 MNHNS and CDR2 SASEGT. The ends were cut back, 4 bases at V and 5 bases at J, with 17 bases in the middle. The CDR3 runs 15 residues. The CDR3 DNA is TGTGCCAGCAGTGCCTTAGGGCCCGTCGGGGAGACCCAGTACTTC. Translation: CASSALGPVGETQYF.

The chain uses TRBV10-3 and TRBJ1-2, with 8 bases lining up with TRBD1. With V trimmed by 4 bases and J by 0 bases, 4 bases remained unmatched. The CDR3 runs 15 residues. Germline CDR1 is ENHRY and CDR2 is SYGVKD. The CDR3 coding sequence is TGTGCCATCAGTGCCCCGGACAGGGCTAACTATGGCTACACCTTC. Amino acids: CAISAPDRANYGYTF.

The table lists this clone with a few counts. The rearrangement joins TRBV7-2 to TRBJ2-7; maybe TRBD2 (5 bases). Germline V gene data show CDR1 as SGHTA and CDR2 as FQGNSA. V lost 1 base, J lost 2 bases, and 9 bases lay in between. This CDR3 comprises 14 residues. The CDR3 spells CASSLGVGAYEQYF. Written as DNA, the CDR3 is TGTGCCAGCAGCTTAGGCGTCGGGGCCTACGAGCAGTACTTC.

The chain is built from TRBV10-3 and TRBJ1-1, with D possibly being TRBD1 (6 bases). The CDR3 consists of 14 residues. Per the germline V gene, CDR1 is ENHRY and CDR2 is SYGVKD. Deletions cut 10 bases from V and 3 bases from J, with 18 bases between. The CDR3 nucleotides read TGTGCCACCACTAGACAGGCTCTGGACACTGAAGCTTTCTTT. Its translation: CATTRQALDTEAFF.

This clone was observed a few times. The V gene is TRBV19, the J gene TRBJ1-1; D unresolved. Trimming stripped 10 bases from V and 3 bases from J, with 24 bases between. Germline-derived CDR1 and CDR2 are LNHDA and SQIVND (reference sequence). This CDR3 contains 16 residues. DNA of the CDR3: TGTGCCACCCGACCCCATTCGGCTTCACGGGACACTGAAGCTTTCTTT. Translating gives CATRPHSASRDTEAFF.

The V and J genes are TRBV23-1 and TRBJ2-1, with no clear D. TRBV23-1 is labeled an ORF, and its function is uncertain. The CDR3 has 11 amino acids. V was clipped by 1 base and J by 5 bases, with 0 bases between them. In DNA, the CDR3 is TGCGCCAGCAGTCAATACAATGAGCAGTTCTTC. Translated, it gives CASSQYNEQFF.

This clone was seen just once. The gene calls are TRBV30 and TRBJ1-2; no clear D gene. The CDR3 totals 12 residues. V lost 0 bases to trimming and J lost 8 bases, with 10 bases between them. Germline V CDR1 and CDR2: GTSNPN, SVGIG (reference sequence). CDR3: CAWSVDRRGYTF. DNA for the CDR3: TGTGCCTGGAGTGTAGACCGGCGGGGCTACACCTTC.

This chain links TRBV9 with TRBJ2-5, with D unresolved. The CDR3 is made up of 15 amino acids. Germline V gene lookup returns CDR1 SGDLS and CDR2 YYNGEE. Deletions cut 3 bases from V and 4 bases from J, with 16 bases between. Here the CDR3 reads CASSAAGSVGETQYF. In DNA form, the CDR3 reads TGTGCCAGCAGCGCCGCCGGATCGGTAGGAGAGACCCAGTACTTC.

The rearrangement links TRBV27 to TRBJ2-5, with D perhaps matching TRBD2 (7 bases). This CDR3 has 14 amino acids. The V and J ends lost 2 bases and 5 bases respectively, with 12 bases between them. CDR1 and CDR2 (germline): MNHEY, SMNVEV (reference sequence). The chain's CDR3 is CASSLRGAVETQYF. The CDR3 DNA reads TGTGCCAGCAGTTTACGGGGGGCCGTGGAGACCCAGTACTTC.

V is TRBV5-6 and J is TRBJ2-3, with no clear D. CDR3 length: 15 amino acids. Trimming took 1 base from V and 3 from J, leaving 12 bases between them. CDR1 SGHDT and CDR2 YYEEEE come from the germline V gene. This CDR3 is CASSLPRRTTDTQYF. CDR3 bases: TGTGCCAGCAGCTTGCCCCGACGTACGACAGATACGCAGTATTTT.

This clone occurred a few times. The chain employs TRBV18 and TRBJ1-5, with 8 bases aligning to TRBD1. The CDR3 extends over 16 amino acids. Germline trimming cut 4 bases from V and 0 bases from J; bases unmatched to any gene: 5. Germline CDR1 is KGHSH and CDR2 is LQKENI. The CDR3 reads CASSQGTGGSNQPQHF. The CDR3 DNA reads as TGTGCCAGCTCACAAGGGACAGGCGGTAGCAATCAGCCCCAGCATTTT. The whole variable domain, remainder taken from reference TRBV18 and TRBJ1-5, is NAGVMQNPRHLVRRRGQEARLRCSPMKGHSHVYWYRQLPEEGLKFMVYLQKENIIDESGMPKERFSAEFPKEGPSILRIQQVVRGDSAAYFCASSQGTGGSNQPQHFGDGTRLSIL.

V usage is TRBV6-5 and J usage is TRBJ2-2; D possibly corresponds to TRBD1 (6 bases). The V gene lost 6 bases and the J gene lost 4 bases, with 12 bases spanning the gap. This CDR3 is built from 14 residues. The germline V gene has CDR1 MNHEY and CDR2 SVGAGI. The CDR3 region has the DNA TGTGCCAGCAGCCCCAGCAGGGGCACCGGGGAGCTGTTTTTT. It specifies CASSPSRGTGELFF.

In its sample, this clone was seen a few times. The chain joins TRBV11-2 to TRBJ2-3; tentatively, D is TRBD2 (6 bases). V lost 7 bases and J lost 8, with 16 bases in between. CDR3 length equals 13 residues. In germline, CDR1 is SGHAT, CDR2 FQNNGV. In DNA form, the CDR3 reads TGTGCCAGCACCCCTTGGAGGGTTTCTACGCAGTATTTT. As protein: CASTPWRVSTQYF.

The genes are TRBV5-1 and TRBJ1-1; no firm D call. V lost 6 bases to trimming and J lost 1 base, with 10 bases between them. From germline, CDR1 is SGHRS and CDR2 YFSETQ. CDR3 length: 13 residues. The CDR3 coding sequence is TGCGCCAGCACCCGGACGGCGAACACTGAAGCTTTCTTT. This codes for CASTRTANTEAFF.

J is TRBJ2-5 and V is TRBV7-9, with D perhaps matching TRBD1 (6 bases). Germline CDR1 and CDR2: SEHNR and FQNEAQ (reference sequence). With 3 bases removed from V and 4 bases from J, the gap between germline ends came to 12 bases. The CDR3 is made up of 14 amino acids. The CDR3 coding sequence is TGTGCCAGCAGCTTTACAGGGCTGGTAGAGACCCAGTACTTC. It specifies CASSFTGLVETQYF.

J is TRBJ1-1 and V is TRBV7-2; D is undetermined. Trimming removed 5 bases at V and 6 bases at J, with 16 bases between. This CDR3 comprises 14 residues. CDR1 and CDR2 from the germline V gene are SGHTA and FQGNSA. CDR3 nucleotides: TGTGCCAGCAGCCCTCCACCGGGTCGGGCTGAAGCTTTCTTT. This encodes CASSPPPGRAEAFF.

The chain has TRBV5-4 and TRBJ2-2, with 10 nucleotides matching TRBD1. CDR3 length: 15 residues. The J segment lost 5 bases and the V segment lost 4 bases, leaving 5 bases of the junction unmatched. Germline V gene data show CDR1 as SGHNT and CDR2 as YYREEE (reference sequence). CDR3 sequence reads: CASSVDRGRTGELFF. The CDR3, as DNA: TGTGCCAGCAGCGTCGACAGGGGGCGTACCGGGGAGCTGTTTTTT.

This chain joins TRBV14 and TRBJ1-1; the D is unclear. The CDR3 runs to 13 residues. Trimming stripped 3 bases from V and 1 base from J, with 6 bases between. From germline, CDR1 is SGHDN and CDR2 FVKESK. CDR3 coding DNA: TGTGCCAGCAGCCAGACCAGGAACACTGAAGCTTTCTTT. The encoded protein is CASSQTRNTEAFF.

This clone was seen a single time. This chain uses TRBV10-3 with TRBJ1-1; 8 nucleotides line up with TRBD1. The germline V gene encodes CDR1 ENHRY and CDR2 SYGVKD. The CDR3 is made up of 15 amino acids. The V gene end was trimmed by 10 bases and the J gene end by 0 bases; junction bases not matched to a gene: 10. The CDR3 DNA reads TGTGCCAGCAAGGGACAGGAGGGGATGAACACTGAAGCTTTCTTT. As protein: CASKGQEGMNTEAFF.

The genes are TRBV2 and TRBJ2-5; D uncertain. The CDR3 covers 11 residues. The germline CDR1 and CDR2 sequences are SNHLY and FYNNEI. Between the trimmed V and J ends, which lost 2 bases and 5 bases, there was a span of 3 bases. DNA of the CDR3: TGTGCCAGCAGTGAAACGGAGACCCAGTACTTC. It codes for CASSETETQYF.

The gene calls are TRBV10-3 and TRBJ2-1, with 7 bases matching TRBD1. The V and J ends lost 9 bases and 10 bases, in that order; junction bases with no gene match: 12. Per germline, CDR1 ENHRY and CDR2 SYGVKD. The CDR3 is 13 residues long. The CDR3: CAIAHEQGMEQFF. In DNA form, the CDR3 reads TGTGCCATTGCTCACGAACAGGGGATGGAGCAGTTCTTC.

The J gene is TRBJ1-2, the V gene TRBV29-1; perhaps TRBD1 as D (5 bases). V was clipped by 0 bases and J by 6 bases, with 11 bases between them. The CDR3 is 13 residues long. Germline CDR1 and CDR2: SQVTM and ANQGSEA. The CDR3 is CSVEDRVGDGYTF. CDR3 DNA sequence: TGCAGCGTTGAAGACAGGGTGGGTGATGGCTACACCTTC.

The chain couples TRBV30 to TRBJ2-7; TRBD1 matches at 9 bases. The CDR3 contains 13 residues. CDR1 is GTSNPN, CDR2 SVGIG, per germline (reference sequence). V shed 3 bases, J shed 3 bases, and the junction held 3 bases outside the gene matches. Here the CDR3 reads CAWRGTGYYEQYF. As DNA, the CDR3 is TGTGCCTGGAGGGGGACAGGGTACTACGAGCAGTACTTC.